These T cell receptor beta chains were read from a single sample in a study of post-analysis software for immune sequencing data. TCRdb itself ran the PCR reads through MiXCR, one entry per CDR3 protein. The data hold roughly 800,000 distinct CDR3 sequences, with about 32% observed a single time. Sequencing input: blood. The receptors derive from a girl aged 10-17 years with multiple sclerosis. The CDR3 runs from the conserved cysteine through the conserved F or W. A D gene is named only where the DNA matches it firmly. Size values are once, few and many counts, or a class for expanded clones, and some rows have none.

j_call clone_size d_call v_call cdr3_aa cdr3_nt
TRBJ2-5 - TRBD1 TRBV12-3/TRBV12-4 CASRVYQGEETQYF TGTGCCAGCAGAGTATATCAGGGGGAAGAGACCCAGTACTTC
TRBJ2-7 - - TRBV6-2/TRBV6-3 CASRADLSSYEQYF TGTGCCAGCAGAGCCGACCTCTCCTCCTACGAGCAGTACTTC
TRBJ1-2 few - TRBV6-5 CASSYVGPYYGYTF TGTGCCAGCAGTTATGTAGGGCCTTACTATGGCTACACCTTC
TRBJ2-1 few - TRBV20-1 CSARSPYRNNEQFF TGCAGTGCTAGGTCCCCTTACCGGAACAATGAGCAGTTCTTC
TRBJ1-5 - TRBD1 TRBV20-1 CSARTGWKPQHF TGCAGTGCGCGGACAGGGTGGAAGCCCCAGCATTTT
TRBJ2-1 - TRBD2 TRBV5-4 CASSLANLGGRAFEQFF TGTGCCAGCAGCTTGGCCAATTTAGGAGGGAGGGCCTTTGAGCAGTTCTTC
TRBJ2-1 few - TRBV10-3 CAIRSSGGEQFF TGTGCCATCAGGTCCTCAGGAGGTGAGCAGTTCTTC
TRBJ2-6 - - TRBV29-1 CSVERASEANVLTF TGCAGCGTGGAAAGGGCCTCTGAGGCCAACGTCCTGACTTTC
TRBJ2-3 - - TRBV7-2 CASSLGDTRTDTQYF TGTGCCAGCAGCTTAGGAGACACCCGCACAGATACGCAGTATTTT
TRBJ2-7 - - TRBV28 CASTRPPYEQYF TGTGCCAGCACGCGTCCTCCCTACGAGCAGTACTTC
TRBJ2-7 - TRBD1 TRBV6-2/TRBV6-3 CASSRLTGAHNEQYF TGTGCCAGCAGTCGCCTCACAGGGGCCCACAATGAGCAGTACTTC
TRBJ2-7 - TRBD1 TRBV15 CATSGTDTYEQYF TGTGCCACCAGCGGGACAGATACCTACGAGCAGTACTTC
TRBJ2-3 - - TRBV27 CASSLSNRMGGTDTQYF TGTGCCAGCAGTTTATCGAACCGAATGGGAGGCACAGATACGCAGTATTTT
TRBJ2-3 - TRBD1 TRBV4-1 CASSRGTGWTDTQYF TGCGCCAGCAGCCGGGGGACAGGGTGGACAGATACGCAGTATTTT
TRBJ2-3 - TRBD2 TRBV20-1 CSASLTSGRPDTQYF TGCAGTGCTAGTCTCACTAGCGGGAGGCCAGATACGCAGTATTTT
TRBJ1-2 - - TRBV5-1 CASKGGGEGYTF TGCGCCAGCAAGGGGGGAGGTGAAGGCTACACCTTC
TRBJ2-2 - - TRBV20-1 CSARDWRGSTGELFF TGCAGTGCTAGAGATTGGAGGGGGAGCACCGGGGAGCTGTTTTTT
TRBJ2-5 - - TRBV7-9 CASSLLGAEADQETQYF TGTGCCAGCAGCTTACTGGGGGCGGAGGCGGACCAAGAGACCCAGTACTTC
TRBJ2-5 few - TRBV10-3 CAIRGDAGVETQYF TGTGCCATCAGAGGGGACGCTGGAGTTGAGACCCAGTACTTC
TRBJ2-7 - - TRBV29-1 CSVSTGGVGPDEQYF TGCAGCGTATCAACGGGGGGCGTGGGACCAGACGAGCAGTACTTC
TRBJ1-6 - TRBD1 TRBV13 CASSADRGGALHF TGTGCCAGCAGCGCAGACAGGGGGGGAGCCCTCCACTTT
TRBJ1-2 - - TRBV29-1 CSIKERGCTF TGCAGCATCAAAGAGAGAGGCTGCACCTTC
TRBJ2-7 - TRBD2 TRBV20-1 CSVTRSGRSSYEQYF TGCAGTGTCACCCGTAGCGGGAGGAGCTCCTACGAGCAGTACTTC
TRBJ1-5 - TRBD1 TRBV2 CASMGTGASNQPQHF TGTGCCAGCATGGGGACAGGGGCGAGCAATCAGCCCCAGCATTTT
TRBJ2-7 few TRBD2 TRBV15 CTTSREAPGLASEQYF TGTACCACCAGCAGAGAGGCACCGGGACTAGCATCCGAGCAGTACTTC
TRBJ2-6 - - TRBV9 CASSRLGAGLSSGANVLTF TGTGCCAGCAGCCGGTTAGGGGCAGGCCTCAGCTCTGGGGCCAACGTCCTGACTTTC
TRBJ2-2 - - TRBV20-1 CSARGGRVAGELFF TGCAGTGCTAGAGGCGGGCGGGTGGCCGGGGAGCTGTTTTTT
TRBJ1-1 - - TRBV14 CASSQAPRAGNTEAFF TGTGCCAGCAGCCAAGCCCCCCGGGCAGGGAACACTGAAGCTTTCTTT
TRBJ1-5 few - TRBV2 CASTPGGWQPQHF TGTGCCAGCACCCCAGGCGGGTGGCAGCCCCAGCATTTT
TRBJ2-7 - TRBD2 TRBV20-1 CSARVPPGLAGAPAYEQYF TGCAGTGCTAGAGTACCCCCGGGACTAGCGGGCGCCCCGGCCTACGAGCAGTACTTC
TRBJ2-5 few - TRBV5-1 CASSLADGAGETQYF TGCGCCAGCAGCTTGGCCGACGGGGCGGGAGAGACCCAGTACTTC
TRBJ2-1 - - TRBV11-2 CASSSLWAGSYNEQFF TGTGCCAGCAGCTCCCTTTGGGCAGGCTCCTACAATGAGCAGTTCTTC
TRBJ2-3 - TRBD1 TRBV15 CATSTDRDGTDTQYF TGTGCCACCAGCACGGACAGGGATGGCACAGATACGCAGTATTTT
TRBJ1-1 - - TRBV29-1 CSGMGGAEAFF TGCAGCGGGATGGGAGGGGCTGAAGCTTTCTTT
TRBJ2-1 few - TRBV20-1 CSARDGGPARVGSNEQFF TGCAGTGCTAGAGATGGCGGACCGGCCAGGGTGGGATCCAATGAGCAGTTCTTC
TRBJ1-6 - TRBD1 TRBV3-1 CASSLTGKHSPLHF TGTGCCAGCAGCCTGACAGGGAAGCATTCACCCCTCCACTTT
TRBJ1-1 - - TRBV10-2 CASAKGGLNTEAFF TGCGCCAGCGCTAAAGGAGGATTGAACACTGAAGCTTTCTTT
TRBJ2-7 - - TRBV28 CASSWVTTYPYEQYF TGTGCCAGCAGTTGGGTCACTACTTACCCGTACGAGCAGTACTTC
TRBJ1-1 - - TRBV27 CASSFGSYLKMNTEAFF TGTGCCAGCAGTTTCGGCTCTTACTTAAAAATGAACACTGAAGCTTTCTTT
TRBJ1-4 - - TRBV20-1 CSAPAYNRWGNEKRFF TGCAGTGCTCCAGCCTACAATCGGTGGGGCAATGAAAAACGGTTTTTT
TRBJ1-2 few TRBD1 TRBV29-1 CSVSTDREAGYTF TGCAGCGTCTCCACCGACAGGGAAGCTGGCTACACCTTC
TRBJ1-4 - - TRBV27 CATQRITGEKLFF TGTGCCACTCAAAGGATTACCGGTGAAAAACTGTTTTTT
TRBJ2-4 few - TRBV6-2/TRBV6-3 CASSRSGGLGIQYF TGTGCCAGCAGTAGGTCCGGGGGGCTCGGCATTCAGTACTTC
TRBJ2-5 - - TRBV7-9 CASNDSGQETQYF TGTGCCAGCAACGACTCGGGCCAAGAGACCCAGTACTTC
TRBJ1-2 - - TRBV20-1 CSASATVNYGYTF TGCAGTGCTAGCGCGACAGTTAACTATGGCTACACCTTC
TRBJ2-3 - TRBD2 TRBV15 CATSRDVAGEGTDTQYF TGTGCCACCAGCAGAGACGTAGCGGGAGAGGGCACAGATACGCAGTATTTT
TRBJ2-7 - - TRBV28 CASSPPGLNYEQYF TGTGCCAGCAGTCCCCCGGGTCTGAACTACGAGCAGTACTTC
TRBJ2-3 - - TRBV2 CASSRLGEGTDTQYF TGTGCCAGCAGTAGGCTGGGGGAGGGCACAGATACGCAGTATTTT
TRBJ2-7 - TRBD2 TRBV7-2 CASGKRTSGTHEQYF TGTGCCAGCGGAAAAAGGACTAGCGGTACCCACGAGCAGTACTTC
TRBJ1-2 - TRBD1 TRBV16 CASSPTGTGSYGYTF TGTGCCAGCAGCCCTACCGGGACAGGGTCCTATGGCTACACCTTC
TRBJ1-5 few - TRBV19 CASSISSDSNQPQHF TGTGCCAGTAGTATTTCCTCCGATAGCAATCAGCCCCAGCATTTT
TRBJ1-4 few TRBD1 TRBV7-2 CASSLARGQGGEKLFF TGTGCCAGCAGCTTAGCCCGCGGACAGGGGGGTGAGAAACTGTTTTTT
TRBJ2-5 once - TRBV29-1 CSASRPEGEQYF TGCAGCGCCTCCCGTCCAGAAGGTGAGCAGTACTTC
TRBJ2-3 - - TRBV12-3/TRBV12-4 CASTQGGPPDAQYF TGTGCCTCAACCCAAGGAGGGCCCCCAGATGCGCAGTATTTT
TRBJ2-5 - - TRBV20-1 CSTDWGETQYF TGCAGTACCGATTGGGGAGAGACCCAGTACTTC
TRBJ2-7 - - TRBV3-1 CASSQVAGDHEQYF TGTGCCAGCAGCCAAGTCGCCGGGGACCACGAGCAGTACTTC
TRBJ2-7 few TRBD2 TRBV7-2 CASSWLAGGEQYF TGTGCCAGCAGCTGGCTAGCGGGGGGCGAGCAGTACTTC
TRBJ1-5 - - TRBV12-3/TRBV12-4 CASKGRSNQPQHF TGTGCCAGCAAGGGTAGAAGCAATCAGCCCCAGCATTTT
TRBJ1-2 many TRBD1 TRBV20-1 CSATDRGSGYTF TGCAGTGCCACGGACAGGGGGAGTGGCTACACCTTC
TRBJ2-1 - - TRBV7-8 CASSLVFSGVDRQFF TGTGCCAGCAGCTTAGTTTTTAGTGGGGTCGACCGCCAGTTCTTC